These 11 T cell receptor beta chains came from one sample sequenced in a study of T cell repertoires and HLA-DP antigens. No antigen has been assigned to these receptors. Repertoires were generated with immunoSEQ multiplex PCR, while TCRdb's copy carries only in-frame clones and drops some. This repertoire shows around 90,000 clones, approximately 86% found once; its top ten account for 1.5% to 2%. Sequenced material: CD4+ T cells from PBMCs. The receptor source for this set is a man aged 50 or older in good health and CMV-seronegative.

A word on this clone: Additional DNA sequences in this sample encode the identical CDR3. The CDR3: CASSFQGDYGYTF. Written as DNA, the CDR3 is TGTGCCAGCAGCTTCCAAGGGGACTATGGCTACACCTTC. The J gene is TRBJ1-2, the V gene TRBV5-4, with D possibly TRBD1 on 5 matching bases. CDR1 and CDR2 (germline): SGHNT, YYREEE (reference sequence). V lost 2 bases and J 3 bases, leaving 8 bases between the germline ends. The CDR3 runs to 13 residues.

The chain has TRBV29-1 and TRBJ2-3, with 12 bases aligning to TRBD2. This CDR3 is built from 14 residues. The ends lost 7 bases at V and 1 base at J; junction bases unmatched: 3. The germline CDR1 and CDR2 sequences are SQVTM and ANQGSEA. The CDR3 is CSARLAGGTDTQYF. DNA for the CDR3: TGCAGCGCACGACTAGCGGGAGGCACAGATACGCAGTATTTT.

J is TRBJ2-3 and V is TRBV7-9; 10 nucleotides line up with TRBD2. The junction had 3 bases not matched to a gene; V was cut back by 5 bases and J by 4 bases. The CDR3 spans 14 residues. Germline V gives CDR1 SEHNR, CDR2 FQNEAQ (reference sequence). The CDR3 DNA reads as TGTGCCAGCAGCCCCGGGACTAGCGCAGATACGCAGTATTTT. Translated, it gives CASSPGTSADTQYF.

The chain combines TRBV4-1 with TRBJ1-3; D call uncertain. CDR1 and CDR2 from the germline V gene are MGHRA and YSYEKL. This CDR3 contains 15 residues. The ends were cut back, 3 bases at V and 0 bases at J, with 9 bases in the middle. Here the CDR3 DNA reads TGCGCCAGCAGCCAGTCCACTTACTCTGGAAACACCATATATTTT. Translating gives CASSQSTYSGNTIYF.

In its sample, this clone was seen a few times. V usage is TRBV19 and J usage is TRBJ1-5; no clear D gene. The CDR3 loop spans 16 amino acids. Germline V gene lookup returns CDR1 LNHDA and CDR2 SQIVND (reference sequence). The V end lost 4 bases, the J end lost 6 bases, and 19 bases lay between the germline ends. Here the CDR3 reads CASSTSGSPMRQPQHF. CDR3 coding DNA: TGTGCCAGTAGTACCTCCGGGTCTCCTATGCGTCAGCCCCAGCATTTT.

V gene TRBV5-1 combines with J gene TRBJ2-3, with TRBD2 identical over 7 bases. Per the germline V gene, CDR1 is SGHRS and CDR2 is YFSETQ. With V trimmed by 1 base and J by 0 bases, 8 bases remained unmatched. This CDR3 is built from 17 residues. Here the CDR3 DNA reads TGCGCCAGCAGCTTGCTGCGGGGGAGAGCTAGCACAGATACGCAGTATTTT. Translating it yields CASSLLRGRASTDTQYF.

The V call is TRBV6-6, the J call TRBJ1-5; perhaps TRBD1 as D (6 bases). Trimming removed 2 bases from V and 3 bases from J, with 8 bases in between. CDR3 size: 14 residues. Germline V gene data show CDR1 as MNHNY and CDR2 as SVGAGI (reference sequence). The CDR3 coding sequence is TGTGCCAGCAGTTACACAGGGAACAATCAGCCCCAGCATTTT. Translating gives CASSYTGNNQPQHF.

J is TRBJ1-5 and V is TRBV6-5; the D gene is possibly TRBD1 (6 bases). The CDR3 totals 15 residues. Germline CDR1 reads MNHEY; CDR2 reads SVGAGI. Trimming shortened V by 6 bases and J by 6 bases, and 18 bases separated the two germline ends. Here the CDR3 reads CASRPRGGRSQPQHF. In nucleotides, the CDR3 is TGTGCCAGCAGACCTAGGGGGGGGCGGAGTCAGCCCCAGCATTTT.

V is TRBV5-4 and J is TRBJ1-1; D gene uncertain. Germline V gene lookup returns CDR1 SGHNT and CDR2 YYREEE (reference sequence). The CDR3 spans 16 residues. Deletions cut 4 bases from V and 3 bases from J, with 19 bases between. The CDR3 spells CASSPPSSLGDTEAFF. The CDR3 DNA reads TGTGCCAGCAGCCCCCCATCGAGTCTGGGCGACACTGAAGCTTTCTTT.

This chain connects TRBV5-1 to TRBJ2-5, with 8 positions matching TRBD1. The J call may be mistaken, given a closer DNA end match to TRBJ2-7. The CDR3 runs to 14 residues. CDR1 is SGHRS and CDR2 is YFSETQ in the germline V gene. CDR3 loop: CASSLRTGSYEQYF. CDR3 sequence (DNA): TGCGCCAGCAGCTTGAGGACAGGGTCTTACGAGCAGTACTTC.

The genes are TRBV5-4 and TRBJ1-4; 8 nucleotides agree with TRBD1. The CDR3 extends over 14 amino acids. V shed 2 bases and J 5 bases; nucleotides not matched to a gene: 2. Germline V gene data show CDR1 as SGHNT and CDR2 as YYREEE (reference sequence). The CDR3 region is CASSLGQGNEKLFF. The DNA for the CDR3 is TGTGCCAGCAGCTTAGGACAGGGAAATGAAAAACTGTTTTTT.